The next 12 T cell receptor beta chains were all read from a single sample in a study of T cells in localized non-small cell lung cancer. TCRdb's copy holds only in-frame clones and misses some; the assay was immunoSEQ multiplex PCR. The sample lists tens of thousands of clones, approximately 80% seen once, with approximately 9.6% in the top ten. Sequenced here: peripheral blood, sampled before any cancer treatment. These TCRs come from a female donor older than 55 with stage I lung adenocarcinoma.

The V and J genes are TRBV27 and TRBJ2-6; D unclear. Looked up from germline, CDR1 is MNHEY and CDR2 is SMNVEV (reference sequence). V dropped 0 bases and J dropped 1 base, with 10 bases sitting between them. The CDR3 length is 17 residues. As DNA, the CDR3 is TGTGCCAGCAGTTTATCGAATGCCTATTCTGGGGCCAACGTCCTGACTTTC. Protein: CASSLSNAYSGANVLTF.

This rearrangement joins TRBV7-2 to TRBJ2-2; D ambiguous. Trimming removed 4 bases from V and 8 bases from J, with 11 bases in between. This CDR3 region has 13 residues. The germline V gene encodes CDR1 SGHTA and CDR2 FQGNSA. CDR3 sequence: CASSSALGGELFF. CDR3 DNA: TGTGCCAGCAGCTCGGCTTTAGGAGGGGAGCTGTTTTTT.

J is TRBJ1-5 and V is TRBV5-6; TRBD1 agrees at 12 bases. J lost 5 bases, V lost 4 bases, and 7 bases had no gene match. The CDR3 consists of 16 residues. CDR1 and CDR2 from the germline V gene are SGHDT and YYEEEE. The CDR3 here is CASSGGTGGADQPQHF. Here the CDR3 DNA reads TGTGCCAGCAGCGGCGGGACAGGGGGCGCGGATCAGCCCCAGCATTTT. The whole variable domain, remainder taken from reference TRBV5-6 and TRBJ1-5, is DAGVTQSPTHLIKTRGQQVTLRCSPKSGHDTVSWYQQALGQGPQFIFQYYEEEERQRGNFPDRFSGHQFPNYSSELNVNALLLGDSALYLCASSGGTGGADQPQHFGDGTRLSIL.

The rearrangement uses TRBV11-1 and TRBJ1-2; TRBD1 might be the D (5 bases). Germline V lookup: CDR1 SGHAT, CDR2 FQDESV (reference sequence). The germline V and J ends were trimmed by 1 base and 4 bases, with 19 bases remaining between them. The CDR3 loop spans 17 amino acids. CDR3 nucleotides: TGTGCCAGCAGCTTAGTAGGAGGTGCGGTGGGACGCTATGGCTACACCTTC. It specifies CASSLVGGAVGRYGYTF.

V is TRBV15 and J is TRBJ1-5; D uncertain. V was cut by 5 bases and J by 0 bases, with 5 bases left in between. The CDR3 runs 13 residues. Germline V gene lookup returns CDR1 LNHNV and CDR2 YYDKDF (reference sequence). As DNA, the CDR3 is TGTGCCACCAGCGCTAATAGCAATCAGCCCCAGCATTTT. Protein sequence: CATSANSNQPQHF.

The gene calls are TRBV11-2 and TRBJ2-5; D possibly corresponds to TRBD1 (6 bases). Trimming removed 3 bases at V and 1 base at J, with 9 bases between. The CDR3 totals 14 residues. From germline, CDR1 is SGHAT and CDR2 FQNNGV. This CDR3 reads CASSFRQVQETQYF. CDR3 coding DNA: TGTGCCAGCAGCTTCCGACAGGTCCAAGAGACCCAGTACTTC.

The V gene is TRBV6-5, the J gene TRBJ2-1; the match to TRBD2 covers 13 bases. V was pared by 6 bases and J by 7 bases, with 6 bases of the junction left unmatched. The CDR3 is made up of 15 amino acids. Germline V lookup: CDR1 MNHEY, CDR2 SVGAGI. CDR3: CASSSTSGGGNEQFF. In DNA, the CDR3 is TGTGCCAGCAGCTCTACTAGCGGGGGGGGGAATGAGCAGTTCTTC.

The J gene is TRBJ1-4, the V gene TRBV7-9, with 10 bases lining up with TRBD1. V was pared by 1 base and J by 1 base, with 0 bases of the junction left unmatched. CDR3 size: 16 residues. CDR1 SEHNR and CDR2 FQNEAQ come from the germline V gene (reference sequence). This CDR3 reads CASSLGTGGTNEKLFF. CDR3 coding DNA: TGTGCCAGCAGCTTAGGGACAGGGGGAACTAATGAAAAACTGTTTTTT. Looking up the rest from reference TRBV7-9 and TRBJ1-4 gives the full variable domain: DTGVSQNPRHKITKRGQNVTFRCDPISEHNRLYWYRQTLGQGPEFLTYFQNEAQLEKSRLLSDRFSAERPKGSFSTLEIQRTEQGDSAMYLCASSLGTGGTNEKLFFGSGTQLSVL.

This chain uses TRBV28 with TRBJ2-1; no firm D call. CDR3 length equals 12 residues. Trimming took off 2 bases at V and 9 bases at J, with 8 bases between the two ends. Germline CDR1 and CDR2: MDHEN and SYDVKM. CDR3 DNA sequence: TGTGCCAGCAGTTTAAGGGTGTTTGAGCAGTTCTTC. Protein: CASSLRVFEQFF.

The chain joins TRBV12-5 to TRBJ1-5; D gene uncertain. Trimming stripped 4 bases from V and 0 bases from J, with 7 bases between. CDR3 size: 14 residues. Germline V gene lookup returns CDR1 LGHNT and CDR2 FRNRAP. CDR3 loop: CASGSGYSNQPQHF. CDR3 nucleotide sequence: TGTGCTAGTGGTTCCGGGTATAGCAATCAGCCCCAGCATTTT.

This clone was found a few times. This rearrangement joins TRBV19 to TRBJ2-2; 10 nucleotides line up with TRBD1. CDR1 and CDR2 (germline): LNHDA, SQIVND (reference sequence). The CDR3 runs to 16 residues. The V segment lost 3 bases and the J segment 4 bases; nucleotides outside the gene matches: 5. The CDR3 coding sequence is TGTGCCAGTAGTATGACAGGGGGCGCAATCACCGGGGAGCTGTTTTTT. Its translation: CASSMTGGAITGELFF.

The CDR3 DNA is TGCGCCAGCAAAGAACAACCCTCCAGCACAGATACGCAGTATTTT. Amino acid sequence: CASKEQPSSTDTQYF. This chain connects TRBV5-1 to TRBJ2-3; D unresolved. CDR3 length equals 15 residues. Per germline, CDR1 SGHRS and CDR2 YFSETQ. The V gene lost 6 bases and the J gene lost 0 bases, with 14 bases spanning the gap.